This T cell receptor (beta chain) comes out of a study of blood T cell repertoires in COVID-19. Study background: PBMCs, B-cell-depleted T cells, or T cells provided the cDNA or gDNA that made up the material.

This clone was observed once. Across over 20 US areas, participants ranged in age from about 18 to 90 years. Participants' own reports of clinical history determined their cohort assignment. Germline V CDR1 and CDR2: MNHEY, SMNVEV (reference sequence). The CDR3 loop spans 13 amino acids. V shed 2 bases, J shed 7 bases, and the junction held 2 bases outside the gene matches. The assay was immunoSEQ multiplex PCR, and TCRdb's table has in-frame clones only and misses some. The sample carries 250,000 to 350,000 clones, roughly 90% recorded once. The chain couples TRBV27 to TRBJ1-2; 9 bases agree with TRBD1. The clonotype originates from a woman aged 18-29 years with acute COVID-19. The sample taken for sequencing was PBMCs or T cells enriched from blood (not recorded which). CDR3 nucleotides: TGTGCCAGCAGTTTAGTGGGACAGGGTGGCTACACCTTC. Amino acids: CASSLVGQGGYTF.